This TCR beta chain was sequenced for a study of blood T cells in healthy people across ages. Study-wide findings and caveats: Age brought a roughly linear fall in TCR beta diversity measured per million T cells. Because donor CMV status was unknown, expanded clonotype changes were possibly confounded.

Comment on this clonotype: The antigen remains undetermined.

The authors ran a second PCR of 7 to 11 cycles using a sample-barcoded 5' primer and a J-beta primer mix. Paired-end reads containing CDR3 totaled no fewer than 2.5 million for each sample. TCRdb ran MiXCR on the 5' RACE reads and lists one entry per CDR3 protein. The repertoire holds 600,000 or so distinct CDR3 sequences, around 31% seen once, with approximately 14% in the top ten. This receptor was obtained from an elderly woman in good health. Source material: blood.

CDR3 DNA: TGCGCCAGCAGCCTCAGTGGAGGGAGGGACACCGGGGAGCTGTTTTTT. This translates into CASSLSGGRDTGELFF. The chain combines TRBV5-1 with TRBJ2-2; TRBD2 agrees at 7 bases. Trimming at V came to 4 bases and at J to 3 bases, leaving 9 bases not matched to a gene. Germline V gives CDR1 SGHRS, CDR2 YFSETQ. CDR3 size: 16 residues.